A single sample gave rise to the 22 T cell receptor beta chains below, sequenced in a study of beta chain features in type 1 diabetes. What was sequenced were expressed TCRB transcripts, since all of the isolated RNA had been reverse transcribed. Measured with immunoSEQ multiplex PCR; TCRdb has only the in-frame clones, and not every one. The sample gives approximately 27,000 clones, roughly half of which show up once; less than 0.35% is in the top ten. What these receptors recognize is not known. The study's findings and limits: Moderate yet significant TCRB CDR3 shortening was seen in Type 1 diabetes patients in all four CD4+ subsets.

The sample consisted of stem cell memory CD4+ T cells from blood. These receptors were collected from a man aged 25-45 years with type 1 diabetes.

This clone was seen a handful of times. CDR3 loop: CASSPNRDTYEQYF. CDR3 coding DNA: TGTGCCAGCTCACCCAATAGGGACACGTACGAGCAGTACTTC. V and J are TRBV18 and TRBJ2-7, with a possible D match to TRBD1 (6 bases). Germline CDR1 reads KGHSH; CDR2 reads LQKENI. The CDR3 has 14 residues. The V gene lost 3 bases and the J gene lost 4 bases, with 13 bases spanning the gap.

The chain recombines TRBV7-6 with TRBJ2-7; 15 nucleotides align to TRBD2. The CDR3 is 18 amino acids. J gave up 4 bases and V 1 base, and 8 bases lay outside the gene matches. Germline CDR1 SGHVS, CDR2 FNYEAQ. CDR3 nucleotide sequence: TGTGCCAGCAGCTTAGGGACTAGCGGGAGGGTCACCACGTACGAGCAGTACTTC. It encodes CASSLGTSGRVTTYEQYF.

CDR3 DNA: TGTGCCAGTATTATCAGCGTCGGACAGGGGATTAACTATGGCTACACCTTC. Its translation is CASIISVGQGINYGYTF. V and J are TRBV19 and TRBJ1-2, with TRBD1 matching 9 bases. This CDR3 spans 17 amino acids. The germline CDR1 and CDR2 sequences are LNHDA and SQIVND (reference sequence). V gave up 7 bases and J gave up 1 base; unmatched junction bases: 13.

The chain joins TRBV2 to TRBJ2-1, with a weak D call TRBD1 (6 bases). The CDR3 loop spans 14 amino acids. Trimming removed 5 bases at V and 5 bases at J, with 13 bases between. The germline V gene encodes CDR1 SNHLY and CDR2 FYNNEI. The CDR3 spells CASSIRDKNNEQFF. The DNA of the CDR3 is TGTGCCAGCAGTATCCGGGACAAAAACAATGAGCAGTTCTTC.

The rearrangement joins TRBV6-5 to TRBJ1-2, with D maybe TRBD1 (5 bases). V was cut by 1 base and J by 1 base, with 13 bases left in between. Germline CDR1 MNHEY, CDR2 SVGAGI. The CDR3 has 16 amino acids. CDR3: CASSYFGGPVNYGYTF. In DNA form, the CDR3 reads TGTGCCAGCAGTTACTTCGGGGGACCCGTTAACTATGGCTACACCTTC.

This clone has a single count. The gene calls are TRBV9 and TRBJ1-4; D is perhaps TRBD1 (6 bases). V was trimmed by 4 bases and J by 2 bases, leaving 12 bases between them. Germline V gene lookup returns CDR1 SGDLS and CDR2 YYNGEE. CDR3 length equals 15 residues. The CDR3, as DNA: TGTGCCAGCAGCCGAATACAGGGCACTAATGAAAAACTGTTTTTT. This codes for CASSRIQGTNEKLFF.

This chain joins TRBV28 and TRBJ2-7, with D possibly matching TRBD1 (5 bases). Trimming stripped 6 bases from V and 1 base from J, with 16 bases between. Germline V gene data show CDR1 as MDHEN and CDR2 as SYDVKM. CDR3 length: 15 residues. Written as DNA, the CDR3 is TGTGCCAGCAGCTCGCGAGGCAGGGCTTCCTACGAGCAGTACTTC. Encoded protein: CASSSRGRASYEQYF.

The chain combines TRBV29-1 with TRBJ2-4; D is possibly TRBD1 (6 bases). Germline V gene lookup returns CDR1 SQVTM and CDR2 ANQGSEA. This CDR3 is 15 amino acids long. The V end was cut by 7 bases, the J end by 0 bases, with 16 bases between. CDR3 sequence: CSATGHLLAKNIQYF. CDR3 in DNA: TGCAGCGCGACGGGACACCTACTAGCCAAAAACATTCAGTACTTC.

This clone was seen a single time. This rearrangement joins TRBV5-1 to TRBJ2-5; D gene uncertain. Trimming removed 1 base from V and 3 bases from J, with 16 bases in between. Germline CDR1 is SGHRS and CDR2 is YFSETQ. This CDR3 has 16 amino acids. In DNA, the CDR3 is TGCGCCAGCAGCTTGATGCGACTTACTTATAAAGAGACCCAGTACTTC. It yields the protein CASSLMRLTYKETQYF.

The gene calls are TRBV14 and TRBJ1-2; 8 bases match TRBD1. Germline V gene data show CDR1 as SGHDN and CDR2 as FVKESK. Losses at the gene ends were 2 bases for V and 8 bases for J; bases not matched to a gene: 16. The CDR3 is 17 residues long. The CDR3 DNA reads TGTGCCAGCAGCCAAACTCCCGCCCTGCCAGGGGGCTGGGGCTACACCTTC. Translation: CASSQTPALPGGWGYTF.

The chain recombines TRBV7-2 with TRBJ1-2; 7 nucleotides align to TRBD1. The CDR3 loop spans 14 amino acids. Unmatched junction bases numbered 10, after V lost 7 bases and J lost 5 bases. Germline CDR1 reads SGHTA; CDR2 reads FQGNSA. The CDR3 sequence: CASTPNRDSYGYTF. The CDR3 coding sequence is TGTGCCAGCACCCCAAACCGGGACAGTTATGGCTACACCTTC.

This clone was recorded a few times. The rearrangement joins TRBV25-1 to TRBJ1-4; D not certain. Germline lookup yields CDR1 MGHDK and CDR2 SYGVNS. The CDR3 extends over 15 amino acids. Trimming removed 4 bases from V and 0 bases from J, with 9 bases in between. The chain's CDR3 is CASSVADSTNEKLFF. The CDR3, as DNA: TGTGCCAGCAGTGTGGCGGATTCAACTAATGAAAAACTGTTTTTT.

The chain joins TRBV7-9 to TRBJ1-6; D call uncertain. With 5 bases removed from V and 9 bases from J, the gap between germline ends came to 8 bases. Germline V gene sequence: CDR1 SEHNR, CDR2 FQNEAQ (reference sequence). This CDR3 is 12 amino acids long. CDR3 DNA: TGTGCCAGCAGCCAACAGAGTTCACCCCTCCACTTT. As protein: CASSQQSSPLHF. Looking up the rest from reference TRBV7-9 and TRBJ1-6 gives the full variable domain: DTGVSQNPRHKITKRGQNVTFRCDPISEHNRLYWYRQTLGQGPEFLTYFQNEAQLEKSRLLSDRFSAERPKGSFSTLEIQRTEQGDSAMYLCASSQQSSPLHFGNGTRLTVT.

This clone appeared a few times. The chain carries TRBV7-2 and TRBJ2-2, with TRBD2 identical over 10 bases. With 5 bases clipped from V and 6 bases from J, the junction kept 6 bases outside the gene matches. This CDR3 has 15 residues. CDR1 is SGHTA, CDR2 FQGNSA, per germline. CDR3 DNA: TGTGCCAGCAGCCTCCGGACTAGCGGTCCCGGGGAGCTGTTTTTT. It encodes CASSLRTSGPGELFF.

This sequence joins TRBV5-1 and TRBJ2-5; TRBD1 agrees at 8 bases. CDR1 is SGHRS, CDR2 YFSETQ, per germline. The CDR3 spans 17 residues. Germline trimming cut 4 bases from V and 5 bases from J; bases unmatched to any gene: 16. DNA for the CDR3: TGCGCCAGCAGCGCTGGGACAGGCCAAGCCGGGCGGGAGACCCAGTACTTC. It specifies CASSAGTGQAGRETQYF.

This clone was observed a few times. This chain joins TRBV5-4 and TRBJ1-2; D gene unclear. CDR3 length equals 14 residues. V was trimmed by 7 bases and J by 2 bases, leaving 15 bases between them. Germline assignment: CDR1 SGHNT and CDR2 YYREEE (reference sequence). CDR3 nucleotides: TGTGCCAGCCGCGAGGGTGGCCAGAACTATGGCTACACCTTC. Protein: CASREGGQNYGYTF.

By its share, this clone is medium-sized. The chain combines TRBV28 with TRBJ2-1; 13 nucleotides agree with TRBD2. CDR3 length: 15 amino acids. Trimming took 6 bases from V and 9 from J; bases not matched to a gene: 8. From germline, CDR1 is MDHEN and CDR2 SYDVKM. As DNA, the CDR3 is TGTGCCAGCAGCCTAACTAGCGGGAGGGCCTTTGAGCAGTTCTTC. Protein: CASSLTSGRAFEQFF.

V usage is TRBV5-4 and J usage is TRBJ2-7; 9 positions match TRBD1. Trimming cost V 1 base and J 4 bases; bases outside gene matches: 3. Germline loops: CDR1 SGHNT, CDR2 YYREEE (reference sequence). CDR3 length equals 14 residues. The CDR3 bases are TGTGCCAGCAGCTTGCGGGACAGGGATTACGAGCAGTACTTC. The encoded protein is CASSLRDRDYEQYF.

J is TRBJ2-1 and V is TRBV9; possibly TRBD2 for D (6 bases). V was shortened by 0 bases and J by 9 bases, with 10 bases between the two germline ends. CDR3 size: 13 residues. Germline assignment: CDR1 SGDLS and CDR2 YYNGEE. This CDR3 reads CASSVGLVGEQFF. The DNA of the CDR3 is TGTGCCAGCAGCGTAGGACTAGTTGGTGAGCAGTTCTTC.

The chain uses TRBV18 and TRBJ1-1; maybe TRBD1 (5 bases). Trimming took off 1 base at V and 1 base at J, with 7 bases between the two ends. Germline V gives CDR1 KGHSH, CDR2 LQKENI. This CDR3 is 14 amino acids long. The CDR3 nucleotides read TGTGCCAGCTCACCACAGGGGCAGAACACTGAAGCTTTCTTT. Translating it yields CASSPQGQNTEAFF.

This clone was seen a few times. The chain joins TRBV27 to TRBJ2-7; 8 nucleotides align to TRBD1. V was pared by 4 bases and J by 5 bases, with 1 base of the junction left unmatched. This CDR3 has 12 residues. Germline CDR1 MNHEY, CDR2 SMNVEV (reference sequence). The CDR3 is CASSWTGNEQYF. Written as DNA, the CDR3 is TGTGCCAGCAGTTGGACAGGGAACGAGCAGTACTTC.

The gene calls are TRBV5-6 and TRBJ2-5; D might be TRBD1 (6 bases). V was clipped by 2 bases and J by 5 bases, with 16 bases between them. This CDR3 spans 15 amino acids. Germline V gene lookup returns CDR1 SGHDT and CDR2 YYEEEE. This CDR3 reads CASSFRQELSETQYF. The CDR3 DNA reads as TGTGCCAGCAGCTTCCGACAGGAACTTAGCGAGACCCAGTACTTC.